This T cell receptor (beta chain) was recorded in a study of CD8+CD57+ T cells in acquired aplastic anemia listed by TCRdb under 2018. About the full investigation: A mean of roughly 2.9 ug of DNA, ranging from roughly 0.2 to 30 ug, was extracted from sorted CD4+ and CD8+ cells. CD8+CD57+ expansion was defined as frequency above the mean frequency observed in healthy subjects. Broad study findings and their caveats: Although under 35 CD8+ CDR3 sequences were shared by patients and controls, these sequences appeared highly expressed in patients and within the immunodominant clones of patients. No significant difference in CD8+ Simpson's diversity was found between patients and healthy controls (P=0.060).

Profiling of TCR beta VDJ combinations and CDR3 sequences used genomic DNA as the template. An Illumina HiSeq 2000 was the platform used for TCR repertoire sequencing. In the source study's methods: Repertoire assessment relied on Simpson's diversity index, CDR3 size and DJ length profiles, and TRBV/TRBJ rearrangement plots. The immunodominant clone was defined as the most abundant DNA sequence in deep sequencing data. CDR3 amino acid sequences were checked for sharing between subjects and were compared against published repertoires and the VDJdb database. The public reads were quality trimmed at Q25 with fastp and then assembled into clones with MiXCR by TCRdb, keeping productive beta chains. One record per CDR3 amino acid sequence lists the most common genes and DNA. In this record, the V and J calls reflect TCRdb's handling and not the investigators' own analysis. The sample table records about 40,000 distinct CDR3 sequences; approximately 63% of these occur just once. The top ten clones comprise 50% to 65% of the sample.

Flow cytometry had shown CD8+CD57+ cell expansion in the patients selected for sequencing. Severe acquired aplastic anemia was diagnosed in all patients according to International Study of Aplastic Anemia and Agranulocytosis and Camitta criteria. No therapy had been received by the patients at the time of blood sampling. The study deep-sequenced TCR repertoires of sorted CD4+ and CD8+ blood T cells from severe aplastic anemia patients and healthy subjects. In the USA, patient enrollment took place under clinicaltrials.gov protocols 00001620, 01623167, 00001397, 00071045, 00081523 and 00961064. Ficoll-Paque density gradient centrifugation was used to isolate peripheral blood mononuclear cells. Before DNA was extracted, CD4+ and CD8+ T cells were sorted using either FACS or magnetic beads. This clonotype has more than one count but fewer than ten. Which antigen it targets is not known. The record has no base qualities; no much larger clone is one base away.

The germline V gene sets CDR1 to SGHRS and CDR2 to YFSETQ. The V and J ends are trimmed by 1 base and 4 bases, leaving 15 bases between them. Including the terminal cysteine and phenylalanine, the CDR3 comprises 16 residues. The DNA shown is the 48-base CDR3, in frame from base 1. Sequenced material: sorted CD4+, CD8+, or CD8+CD57+ T cells (not recorded which) from PBMCs. The chain couples TRBV5-1 to TRBJ2-1, with the D gene possibly TRBD1 or TRBD2, each one fitting 5 bases. The TCR originated in a human donor with aplastic anemia. In nucleotide form, the sequence is TGCGCCAGCAGCTTGAACGGGGCAGGCCCTTACAATGAGCAGTTCTTC. This codes for CASSLNGAGPYNEQFF.